Presented here are 27 T cell receptor beta chains from one specimen sequenced in a study of glioma-infiltrating T cells after dendritic cell vaccination. Repertoires were generated with immunoSEQ multiplex PCR, while TCRdb's copy carries only in-frame clones and drops some. The table lists 95,000 or so clones, roughly 84% of them singletons. Sequencing was performed on blood, taken before dendritic cell vaccination. Receptors originate from a human donor with glioblastoma.

The chain is built from TRBV5-6 and TRBJ1-1; no definite D call. The CDR3 loop spans 14 amino acids. The ends were cut back, 7 bases at V and 2 bases at J, with 15 bases in the middle. Germline lookup yields CDR1 SGHDT and CDR2 YYEEEE. CDR3 nucleotide sequence: TGTGCCAGCGTCCTGTTACAGACCAACACTGAAGCTTTCTTT. Its protein is CASVLLQTNTEAFF.

This sequence joins TRBV5-1 and TRBJ2-1; 8 bases fit TRBD2. Germline CDR1 and CDR2: SGHRS and YFSETQ. The CDR3 runs to 15 residues. V dropped 1 base and J dropped 10; count of bases not matched to a gene: 10. The CDR3 loop is CASSLQTSGGAEQFF. In DNA form, the CDR3 reads TGCGCCAGCAGCTTGCAAACTAGCGGTGGGGCGGAGCAGTTCTTC.

This clone was recorded once. This sequence joins TRBV5-8 and TRBJ2-7; 7 bases match TRBD1. This CDR3 is 14 amino acids long. Germline V gives CDR1 SGHTS, CDR2 YDEGEE. V lost 0 bases to trimming and J lost 2 bases; unmatched junction nucleotides: 2. The CDR3 coding sequence is TGTGCCAGCAGCTTGGGGACAGGTACCTACGAGCAGTACTTC. Its protein product is CASSLGTGTYEQYF.

The chain couples TRBV5-6 to TRBJ1-4, with a weak D call TRBD1 (5 bases). The V gene's germline CDR1 is SGHDT and CDR2 YYEEEE. This CDR3 is 13 amino acids long. Trimming stripped 5 bases from V and 6 bases from J, with 11 bases between. CDR3 in DNA: TGTGCCAGCAGGGGGGGGAGGGATGAAAAACTGTTTTTT. This translates into CASRGGRDEKLFF.

The V gene is TRBV2, the J gene TRBJ2-7; 9 positions match TRBD2. The CDR3 runs to 15 residues. Germline loops: CDR1 SNHLY, CDR2 FYNNEI. Germline trimming cut 6 bases from V and 2 bases from J; bases unmatched to any gene: 8. The CDR3 DNA sequence: TGTGCCAGCAGGCCCAGACTAGCGGTACCCTACGAGCAGTACTTC. Translated: CASRPRLAVPYEQYF.

The V call is TRBV18, the J call TRBJ1-2, with no clear D. Germline CDR1 reads KGHSH; CDR2 reads LQKENI. The CDR3 sequence is 15 residues long. V was shortened by 1 base and J by 8 bases, with 17 bases between the two germline ends. CDR3 coding DNA: TGTGCCAGCTCACCACTTAAAGAAGGAGGAGGGGGCTACACCTTC. This codes for CASSPLKEGGGGYTF.

The rearrangement uses TRBV27 and TRBJ2-4, with 12 bases that match TRBD2. With 4 bases clipped from V and 3 bases from J, the junction kept 13 bases outside the gene matches. The CDR3 consists of 19 residues. Germline V gene data show CDR1 as MNHEY and CDR2 as SMNVEV (reference sequence). Here the CDR3 DNA reads TGTGCCAGCAGTTCAGCTAGCGGGAGGGCCAATCTTGTCAAAAACATTCAGTACTTC. Its protein product is CASSSASGRANLVKNIQYF.

The CDR3 region has the DNA TGTGCCAGCAGAAGGACAGGGGAAGAGACCCAGTACTTC. It codes for CASRRTGEETQYF. The chain has TRBV14 and TRBJ2-5, with TRBD1 matching over 9 bases. CDR1 SGHDN and CDR2 FVKESK come from the germline V gene. CDR3 length: 13 amino acids. With 6 bases clipped from V and 3 bases from J, the junction kept 2 bases outside the gene matches. The full variable domain, rest sourced from reference TRBV14 and TRBJ2-5, is EAGVTQFPSHSVIEKGQTVTLRCDPISGHDNLYWYRRVMGKEIKFLLHFVKESKQDESGMPNNRFLAERTGGTYSTLKVQPAELEDSGVYFCASRRTGEETQYFGPGTRLLVL.

This chain links TRBV6-1 with TRBJ2-7, with D perhaps matching TRBD1 (6 bases). In germline, CDR1 is MNHNS, CDR2 SASEGT. The CDR3 covers 15 residues. With 2 bases removed from V and 3 bases from J, the gap between germline ends came to 14 bases. CDR3 DNA: TGTGCCAGCAGTGAACCCGGGACAATGAACTACGAGCAGTACTTC. Amino acids: CASSEPGTMNYEQYF.

This clone showed up just a few times. The V call is TRBV11-2, the J call TRBJ1-2; no firm D call. V lost 3 bases and J lost 8, with 13 bases in between. CDR1 is SGHAT and CDR2 is FQNNGV in the germline V gene. The CDR3 loop spans 13 amino acids. The CDR3 nucleotides are TGTGCCAGCAGCTTTAGGAGGTCTGTGGGCTACACCTTC. This sequence encodes CASSFRRSVGYTF. The whole variable domain, remainder taken from reference TRBV11-2 and TRBJ1-2, is EAGVAQSPRYKIIEKRQSVAFWCNPISGHATLYWYQQILGQGPKLLIQFQNNGVVDDSQLPKDRFSAERLKGVDSTLKIQPAKLEDSAVYLCASSFRRSVGYTFGSGTRLTVV.

CDR3 sequence (DNA): TGTGCCAGCAGATCGGACGGGGGGAACACCGGGGAGCTGTTTTTT. The encoded protein is CASRSDGGNTGELFF. The rearrangement joins TRBV2 to TRBJ2-2; D may be TRBD2 (6 bases). Germline V gene sequence: CDR1 SNHLY, CDR2 FYNNEI. The CDR3 loop spans 15 amino acids. Trimming took off 6 bases at V and 1 base at J, with 12 bases between the two ends.

The chain recombines TRBV5-1 with TRBJ2-4; D is perhaps TRBD1 (6 bases). The V end lost 2 bases, the J end lost 12 bases, and 18 bases lay between the germline ends. The germline CDR1 and CDR2 sequences are SGHRS and YFSETQ. This CDR3 spans 14 amino acids. CDR3 sequence reads: CASSLTTGSKNQYF. CDR3 nucleotides: TGCGCCAGCAGCTTAACTACAGGGAGTAAAAATCAGTACTTC.

This clone was observed a handful of times. The rearrangement joins TRBV5-4 to TRBJ2-1; TRBD1 aligns across 8 bases. Germline V lookup: CDR1 SGHNT, CDR2 YYREEE (reference sequence). V lost 5 bases and J lost 5; bases outside the gene matches: 12. This CDR3 is 16 amino acids long. CDR3 in amino acids: CASSPRVDRENNEQFF. The CDR3, as DNA: TGTGCCAGCAGTCCCCGAGTGGACAGGGAGAACAATGAGCAGTTCTTC.

This clone was seen only once. The chain uses TRBV7-2 and TRBJ2-2; possible D gene TRBD1, 5 bases. This CDR3 has 13 residues. Trimming took 3 bases from V and 6 from J, leaving 8 bases between them. Germline V CDR1 and CDR2: SGHTA, FQGNSA. CDR3 sequence reads: CASSLGPAGELFF. The CDR3 DNA follows: TGTGCCAGCAGCTTGGGGCCCGCCGGGGAGCTGTTTTTT.

This sequence joins TRBV27 and TRBJ1-1; 10 nucleotides match TRBD1. V shed 4 bases, J shed 4 bases, and the junction held 15 bases outside the gene matches. The CDR3 is made up of 18 amino acids. CDR1 MNHEY and CDR2 SMNVEV come from the germline V gene (reference sequence). The CDR3 DNA sequence: TGTGCCAGCAGTTCCCAGCTCCGACAGGGGGCCTTGGGCACTGAAGCTTTCTTT. This translates into CASSSQLRQGALGTEAFF.

The V gene is TRBV6-6, the J gene TRBJ2-5, with TRBD2 matching 7 bases. CDR1 and CDR2 (germline): MNHNY, SVGAGI (reference sequence). J was trimmed by 4 bases and V by 7 bases; bases with no gene match: 9. The CDR3 has 14 amino acids. This CDR3 reads CASTHPGGGETQYF. CDR3 sequence (DNA): TGTGCCAGCACCCACCCGGGGGGAGGAGAGACCCAGTACTTC.

This rearrangement joins TRBV6-1 to TRBJ2-3; perhaps TRBD2 as D (6 bases). The germline V and J ends were trimmed by 3 bases and 4 bases, with 8 bases remaining between them. Germline V gene data show CDR1 as MNHNS and CDR2 as SASEGT. This CDR3 is built from 13 residues. The CDR3 is CASSETRADTQYF. DNA of the CDR3: TGTGCCAGCAGTGAGACTAGGGCAGATACGCAGTATTTT.

The chain links TRBV5-5 to TRBJ1-2; D might be TRBD1 (5 bases). The CDR3 contains 15 residues. The germline V gene encodes CDR1 SGHKS and CDR2 YYEKEE (reference sequence). V lost 2 bases and J 0 bases, leaving 11 bases between the germline ends. This CDR3 reads CASSFQGGANYGYTF. Written as DNA, the CDR3 is TGTGCCAGCAGCTTTCAGGGTGGGGCTAACTATGGCTACACCTTC.

The chain couples TRBV29-1 to TRBJ2-7; 11 nucleotides line up with TRBD1. CDR3 length equals 14 residues. V dropped 6 bases and J dropped 2; count of bases not matched to a gene: 6. Germline values: CDR1 SQVTM, CDR2 ANQGSEA. CDR3 coding DNA: TGCAGCGTCCGAGGGGGACAGGGGGCCTACGAGCAGTACTTC. The encoded protein is CSVRGGQGAYEQYF.

This clone came up many times. The gene calls are TRBV4-2 and TRBJ2-7, with D maybe TRBD2 (6 bases). Germline V gene lookup returns CDR1 LGHNA and CDR2 YNFKEQ. The CDR3 is 17 residues long. V lost 2 bases and J 3 bases, leaving 20 bases between the germline ends. CDR3 sequence reads: CASSQSSGGGRGYEQYF. The CDR3 coding sequence is TGTGCCAGCAGCCAATCTTCCGGTGGGGGGAGAGGCTACGAGCAGTACTTC.

The V and J genes are TRBV4-3 and TRBJ1-2; D perhaps matches TRBD1 (6 bases). V was pared by 3 bases and J by 10 bases, with 18 bases between. Germline loops: CDR1 LGHNA, CDR2 YSLEER. The CDR3 has 14 amino acids. As DNA, the CDR3 is TGCGCCAGCAGCCATAGGGGGGGAGATGGGACCTACACCTTC. It codes for CASSHRGGDGTYTF.

The chain recombines TRBV6-1 with TRBJ1-1; TRBD1 might be the D (5 bases). Between the trimmed V and J ends, which lost 4 bases and 2 bases, there was a span of 11 bases. The CDR3 sequence is 14 residues long. Germline V gives CDR1 MNHNS, CDR2 SASEGT. The CDR3 bases are TGTGCCAGCAGTGGACCCCAGGGTAACACTGAAGCTTTCTTT. Amino acid sequence: CASSGPQGNTEAFF.

This clone has just a few counts. V is TRBV7-9 and J is TRBJ2-1; a possible D gene is TRBD2 (6 bases). CDR1 and CDR2 from the germline V gene are SEHNR and FQNEAQ (reference sequence). CDR3 length: 11 residues. Between the trimmed V and J ends, which lost 8 bases and 4 bases, there was a span of 6 bases. The CDR3 region has the DNA TGTGCCAGCGCGGGGTACAATGAGCAGTTCTTC. This sequence encodes CASAGYNEQFF.

The V and J genes are TRBV4-1 and TRBJ2-1; 11 positions match TRBD2. V lost 0 bases, J lost 9 bases, and 10 bases stayed unmatched. Germline assignment: CDR1 MGHRA and CDR2 YSYEKL. This CDR3 is 17 amino acids long. DNA for the CDR3: TGCGCCAGCAGCCAAGATTCAACTAGCGGGAGTCTCGGTGAGCAGTTCTTC. Translation gives CASSQDSTSGSLGEQFF.

The chain combines TRBV4-2 with TRBJ2-5, with TRBD2 identical over 12 bases. This CDR3 is 17 amino acids long. Germline trimming cut 0 bases from V and 5 bases from J; bases unmatched to any gene: 7. Germline CDR1 reads LGHNA; CDR2 reads YNFKEQ. The CDR3 sequence is CASSQDGTSGGRETQYF. For the CDR3, the DNA is TGTGCCAGCAGCCAAGATGGCACTAGCGGGGGGCGGGAGACCCAGTACTTC.

This chain uses TRBV10-3 with TRBJ1-2; no reliable D call. CDR1 is ENHRY, CDR2 SYGVKD, per germline. V dropped 0 bases and J dropped 8 bases, with 10 bases sitting between them. The CDR3 spans 13 residues. The CDR3 DNA reads as TGTGCCATCAGTGAGTCAGGCGTCAGGGGCTACACCTTC. It yields the protein CAISESGVRGYTF.

In DNA form, the CDR3 reads TGTGCCAGCAGCGGCAGACGGGACACCAACTATGGCTACACCTTC. As protein: CASSGRRDTNYGYTF. This sequence joins TRBV9 and TRBJ1-2; the D gene is possibly TRBD1 (6 bases). The V and J ends lost 3 bases and 2 bases respectively, with 14 bases between them. The CDR3 spans 15 residues. Germline CDR1 is SGDLS and CDR2 is YYNGEE.